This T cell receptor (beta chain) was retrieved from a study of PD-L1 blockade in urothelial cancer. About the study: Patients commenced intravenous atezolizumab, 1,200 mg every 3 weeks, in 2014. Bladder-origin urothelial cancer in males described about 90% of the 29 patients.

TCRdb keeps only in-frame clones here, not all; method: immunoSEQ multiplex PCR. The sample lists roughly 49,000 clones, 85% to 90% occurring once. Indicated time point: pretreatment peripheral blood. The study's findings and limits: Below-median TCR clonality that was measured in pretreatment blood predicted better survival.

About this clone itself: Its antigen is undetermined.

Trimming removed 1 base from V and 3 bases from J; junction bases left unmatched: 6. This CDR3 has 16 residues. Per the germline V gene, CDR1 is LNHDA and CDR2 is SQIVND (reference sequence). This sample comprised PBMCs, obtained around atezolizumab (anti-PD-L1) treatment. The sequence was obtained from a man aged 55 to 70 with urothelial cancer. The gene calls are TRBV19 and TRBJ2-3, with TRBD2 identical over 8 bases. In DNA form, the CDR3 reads TGTGCCAGTAGTATAGGGGGGTCTAGCGGGACAGATACGCAGTATTTT. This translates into CASSIGGSSGTDTQYF. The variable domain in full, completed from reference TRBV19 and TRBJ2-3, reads DGGITQSPKYLFRKEGQNVTLSCEQNLNHDAMYWYRQDPGQGLRLIYYSQIVNDFQKGDIAEGYSVSREKKESFPLTVTSAQKNPTAFYLCASSIGGSSGTDTQYFGPGTRLTVL.